Sequencing of this TCR beta chain was carried out in a study of blood T cell repertoires in COVID-19. The V segment lost 10 bases and the J segment 8 bases; nucleotides outside the gene matches: 8. Germline CDR1 reads MDHEN; CDR2 reads SYDVKM. The CDR3 loop spans 13 amino acids. How the authors handled the data: Nucleated cell number was recorded as an estimate derived from reference gene primer amplification. Method: immunoSEQ multiplex PCR; TCRdb's copy keeps in-frame clones and lacks some. That table furnishes V, J and clone size, whereas the DNA furnished D and trimming. The sample lists around 72,000 clones, 88% occurring once. This clone was detected once.

The sequenced material came from peripheral blood. The source of this sequence is a woman between 65 and 79 years old with acute or convalescent COVID-19. V usage is TRBV28 and J usage is TRBJ1-4, with 9 positions matching TRBD1. This CDR3 reads CATPGQGREKLFF. CDR3 nucleotides: TGTGCCACCCCGGGACAGGGAAGGGAAAAACTGTTTTTT.